This T cell receptor (beta chain) was sequenced in a study of neurological immune-mediated disorders. Study-wide findings and caveats: It was the repertoires of 18 of 34 multiple sclerosis patients that phylogenetic grouping placed in one related-CDR3 cluster, which is a possible signature.

The cDNA was synthesized by 5'RACE incorporating 10-nucleotide random UMIs. Per sequencing run, 15-18 subjects together gave over 170 million TCR-beta sequences. TCRdb independently ran MiXCR on the 5' RACE reads; one entry per CDR3 protein. The sample shows about 95,000 distinct CDR3 sequences, around 3.3% of them seen only once. This clonotype showed up many times. What it binds is unknown. CDR3 length equals 13 residues. V was pared by 2 bases and J by 3 bases, with 8 bases between. The germline V gene encodes CDR1 DFQATT and CDR2 SNEGSKA (reference sequence). 2 million PBMCs stored at -80 C were the source of the unsorted libraries.

The specimen sequenced was PBMCs. This sequence joins TRBV20-1 and TRBJ1-5, with D unclear. The TCR comes from a woman between 18 and 29 years old with multiple sclerosis. The CDR3: CSARSQDNQPQHF. CDR3 nucleotides: TGCAGTGCTAGATCGCAGGACAATCAGCCCCAGCATTTT.